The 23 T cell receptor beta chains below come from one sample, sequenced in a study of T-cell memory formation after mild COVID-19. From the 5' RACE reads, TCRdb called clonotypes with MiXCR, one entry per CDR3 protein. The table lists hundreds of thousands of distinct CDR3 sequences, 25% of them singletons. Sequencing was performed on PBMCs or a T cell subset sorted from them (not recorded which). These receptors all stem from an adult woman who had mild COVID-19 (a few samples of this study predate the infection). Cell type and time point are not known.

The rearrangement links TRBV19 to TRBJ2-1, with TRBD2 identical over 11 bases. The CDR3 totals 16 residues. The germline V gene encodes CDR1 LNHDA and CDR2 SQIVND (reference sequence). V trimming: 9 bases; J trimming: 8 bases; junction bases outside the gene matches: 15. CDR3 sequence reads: CASTSGYSGRADEQFF. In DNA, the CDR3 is TGTGCCAGCACTAGCGGCTATAGCGGGAGGGCCGATGAGCAGTTCTTC.

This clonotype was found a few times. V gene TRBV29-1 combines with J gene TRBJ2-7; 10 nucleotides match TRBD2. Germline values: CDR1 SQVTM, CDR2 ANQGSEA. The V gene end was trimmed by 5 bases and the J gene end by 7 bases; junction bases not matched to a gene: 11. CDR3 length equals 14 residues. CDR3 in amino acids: CSVKASGGVGEQYF. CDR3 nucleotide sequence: TGCAGCGTTAAGGCTAGCGGGGGAGTGGGGGAGCAGTACTTC.

The CDR3, as DNA: TGTGCCACCAGTGATTTTGGCAGGGAAGGCGACGCAGGTACGCAGTATTTT. As protein: CATSDFGREGDAGTQYF. The V and J genes are TRBV24-1 and TRBJ2-3, with D possibly being TRBD1 (5 bases). V lost 1 base to trimming and J lost 8 bases, with 21 bases between them. The germline CDR1 and CDR2 sequences are KGHDR and SFDVKD. This CDR3 has 17 residues.

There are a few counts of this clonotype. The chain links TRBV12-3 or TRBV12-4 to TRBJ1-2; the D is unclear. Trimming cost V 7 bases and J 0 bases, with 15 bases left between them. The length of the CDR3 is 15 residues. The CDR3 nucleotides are TGTGCCAGCACCCGCCGCAGGCAAGCTAACTATGGCTACACCTTC. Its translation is CASTRRRQANYGYTF.

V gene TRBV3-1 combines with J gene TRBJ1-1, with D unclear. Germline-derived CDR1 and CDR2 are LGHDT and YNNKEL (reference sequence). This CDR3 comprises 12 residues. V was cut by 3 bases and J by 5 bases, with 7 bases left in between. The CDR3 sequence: CASSQGWTEAFF. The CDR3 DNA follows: TGTGCCAGCAGCCAGGGGTGGACTGAAGCTTTCTTT.

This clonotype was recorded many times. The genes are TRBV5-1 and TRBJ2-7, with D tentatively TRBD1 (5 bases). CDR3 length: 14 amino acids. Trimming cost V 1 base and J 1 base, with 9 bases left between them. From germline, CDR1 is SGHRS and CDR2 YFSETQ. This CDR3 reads CASSLLGASYEQYF. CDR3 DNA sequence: TGCGCCAGCAGCTTGTTAGGGGCTTCCTACGAGCAGTACTTC.

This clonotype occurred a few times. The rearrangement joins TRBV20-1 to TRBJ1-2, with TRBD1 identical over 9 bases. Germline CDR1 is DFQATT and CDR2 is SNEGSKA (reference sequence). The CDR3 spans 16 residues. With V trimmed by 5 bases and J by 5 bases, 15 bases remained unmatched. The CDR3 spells CSASPGPGQGSYGYTF. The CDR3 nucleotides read TGCAGTGCTTCTCCCGGCCCGGGACAGGGTTCTTATGGCTACACCTTC.

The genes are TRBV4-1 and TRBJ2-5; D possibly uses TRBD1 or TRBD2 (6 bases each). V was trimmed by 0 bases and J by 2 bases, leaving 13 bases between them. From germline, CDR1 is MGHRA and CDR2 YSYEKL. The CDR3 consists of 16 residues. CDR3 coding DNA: TGCGCCAGCAGCCAAGATCAGGGGACTTCACAAGAGACCCAGTACTTC. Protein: CASSQDQGTSQETQYF.

Here the CDR3 reads CASSSGIGTGELFF. Here the CDR3 DNA reads TGTGCCAGCAGTAGCGGGATAGGCACCGGGGAGCTGTTTTTT. The chain combines TRBV7-3 with TRBJ2-2; 8 bases agree with TRBD2. CDR3 size: 14 residues. V was pared by 6 bases and J by 4 bases, with 4 bases of the junction left unmatched. Per the germline V gene, CDR1 is SGHTA and CDR2 is FQGTGA.

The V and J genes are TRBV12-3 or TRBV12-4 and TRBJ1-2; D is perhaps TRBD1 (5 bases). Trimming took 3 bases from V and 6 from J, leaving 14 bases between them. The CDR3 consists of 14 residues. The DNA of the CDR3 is TGTGCCAGCAGTTTGGTTGGGACCTCTGATGGCTACACCTTC. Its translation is CASSLVGTSDGYTF.

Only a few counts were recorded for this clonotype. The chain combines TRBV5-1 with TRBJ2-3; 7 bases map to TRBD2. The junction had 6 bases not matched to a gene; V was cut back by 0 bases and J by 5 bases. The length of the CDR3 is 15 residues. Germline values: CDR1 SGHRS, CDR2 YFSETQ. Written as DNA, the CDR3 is TGCGCCAGCAGCTTGGGCGGGAGCGGACGAGATACGCAGTATTTT. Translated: CASSLGGSGRDTQYF.

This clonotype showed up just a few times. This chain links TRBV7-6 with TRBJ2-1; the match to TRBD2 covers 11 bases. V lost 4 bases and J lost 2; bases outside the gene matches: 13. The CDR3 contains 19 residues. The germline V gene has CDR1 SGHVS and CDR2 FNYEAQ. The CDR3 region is CASSSTEGLAAVAYNEQFF. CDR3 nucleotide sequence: TGTGCCAGCAGCTCCACCGAGGGACTAGCGGCGGTTGCCTACAATGAGCAGTTCTTC. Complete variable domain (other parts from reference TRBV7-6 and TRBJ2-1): GAGVSQSPRYKVTKRGQDVALRCDPISGHVSLYWYRQALGQGPEFLTYFNYEAQQDKSGLPNDRFSAERPEGSISTLTIQRTEQRDSAMYRCASSSTEGLAAVAYNEQFFGPGTRLTVL.

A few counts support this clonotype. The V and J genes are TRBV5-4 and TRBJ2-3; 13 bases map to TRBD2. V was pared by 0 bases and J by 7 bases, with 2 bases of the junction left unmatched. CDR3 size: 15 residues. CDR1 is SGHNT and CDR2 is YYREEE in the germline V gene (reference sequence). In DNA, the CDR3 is TGTGCCAGCAGCTTGGAGGGGACTAGCGGGAATACGCAGTATTTT. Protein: CASSLEGTSGNTQYF.

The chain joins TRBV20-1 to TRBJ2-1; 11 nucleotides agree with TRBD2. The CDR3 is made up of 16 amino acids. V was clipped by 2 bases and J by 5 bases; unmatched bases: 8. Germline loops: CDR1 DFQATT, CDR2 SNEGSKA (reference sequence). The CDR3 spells CSARPITSGGNNEQFF. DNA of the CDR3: TGCAGTGCTAGACCGATAACTAGCGGGGGAAACAATGAGCAGTTCTTC.

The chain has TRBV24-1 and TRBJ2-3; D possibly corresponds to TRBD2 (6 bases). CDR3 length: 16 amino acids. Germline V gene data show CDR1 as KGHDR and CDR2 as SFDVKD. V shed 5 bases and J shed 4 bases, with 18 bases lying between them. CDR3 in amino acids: CATSAPSGGPSDTQYF. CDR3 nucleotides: TGTGCCACCAGTGCCCCCAGCGGAGGGCCCTCAGATACGCAGTATTTT.

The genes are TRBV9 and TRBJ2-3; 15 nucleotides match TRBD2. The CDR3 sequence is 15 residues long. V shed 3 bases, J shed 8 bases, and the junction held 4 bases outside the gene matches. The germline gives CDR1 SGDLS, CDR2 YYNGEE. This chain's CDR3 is CASSGGTSGGSTQYF. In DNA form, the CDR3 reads TGTGCCAGCAGCGGAGGGACTAGCGGGGGGAGTACGCAGTATTTT. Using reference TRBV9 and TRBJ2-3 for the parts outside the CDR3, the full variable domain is DSGVTQTPKHLITATGQRVTLRCSPRSGDLSVYWYQQSLDQGLQFLIQYYNGEERAKGNILERFSAQQFPDLHSELNLSSLELGDSALYFCASSGGTSGGSTQYFGPGTRLTVL.

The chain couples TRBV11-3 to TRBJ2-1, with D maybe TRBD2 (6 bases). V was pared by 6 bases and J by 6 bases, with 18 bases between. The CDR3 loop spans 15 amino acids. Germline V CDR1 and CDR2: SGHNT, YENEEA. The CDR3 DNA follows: TGTGCCAGCAGTAGGGCTAGCGCGCGGGGCAATGAGCAGTTCTTC. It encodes CASSRASARGNEQFF.

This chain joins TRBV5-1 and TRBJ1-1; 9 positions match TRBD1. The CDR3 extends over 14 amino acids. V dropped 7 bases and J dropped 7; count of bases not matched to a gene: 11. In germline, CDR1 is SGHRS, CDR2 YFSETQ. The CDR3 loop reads CASGQGQGFGEAFF. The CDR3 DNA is TGCGCCAGCGGGCAGGGACAGGGATTCGGTGAAGCTTTCTTT. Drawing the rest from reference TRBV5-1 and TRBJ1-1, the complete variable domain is KAGVTQTPRYLIKTRGQQVTLSCSPISGHRSVSWYQQTPGQGLQFLFEYFSETQRNKGNFPGRFSGRQFSNSRSEMNVSTLELGDSALYLCASGQGQGFGEAFFGQGTRLTVV.

CDR3 DNA sequence: TGCAGCGCCACGGTCAGCGGCCAGCCCCAGCATTTT. Protein product: CSATVSGQPQHF. J is TRBJ1-5 and V is TRBV29-1; D unresolved. Germline CDR1 SQVTM, CDR2 ANQGSEA. This CDR3 is 12 amino acids long. Trimming stripped 7 bases from V and 7 bases from J, with 14 bases between.

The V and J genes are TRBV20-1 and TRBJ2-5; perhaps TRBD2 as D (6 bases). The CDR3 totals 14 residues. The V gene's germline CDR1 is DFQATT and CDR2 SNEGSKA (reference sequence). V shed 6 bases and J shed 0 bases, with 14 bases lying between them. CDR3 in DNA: TGCAGTGCCGCAAGGGCGGGGTACCAAGAGACCCAGTACTTC. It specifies CSAARAGYQETQYF.

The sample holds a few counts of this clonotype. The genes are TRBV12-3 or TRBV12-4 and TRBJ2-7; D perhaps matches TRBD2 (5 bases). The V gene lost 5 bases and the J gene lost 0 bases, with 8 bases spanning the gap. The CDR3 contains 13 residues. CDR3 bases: TGTGCCAGCAGTGTGGGAGCCTCCTACGAGCAGTACTTC. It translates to CASSVGASYEQYF.

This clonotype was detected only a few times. CDR3 region: CASRSLAGDYEQYF. CDR3 nucleotide sequence: TGTGCCAGCAGGTCACTAGCGGGGGATTACGAGCAGTACTTC. The V call is TRBV3-1, the J call TRBJ2-7; TRBD2 matches at 11 bases. Losses at the gene ends were 6 bases for V and 4 bases for J; bases not matched to a gene: 5. Germline loops: CDR1 LGHDT, CDR2 YNNKEL (reference sequence). The CDR3 is 14 residues long.

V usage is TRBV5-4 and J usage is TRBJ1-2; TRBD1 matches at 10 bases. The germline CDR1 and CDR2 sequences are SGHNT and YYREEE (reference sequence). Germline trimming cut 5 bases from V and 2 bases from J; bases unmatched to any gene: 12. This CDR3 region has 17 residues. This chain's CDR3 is CASSRGRDRGLNYGYTF. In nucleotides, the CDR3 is TGTGCCAGCAGTAGAGGCCGGGACAGGGGATTGAACTATGGCTACACCTTC.